A selection of T cell receptor beta chains follows, all from one sample in a study of blood T cell repertoires in COVID-19. Method: immunoSEQ multiplex PCR; TCRdb's copy keeps in-frame clones and lacks some. The top ten hold 2% to 2.5% of the sample, which has 200,000 to 250,000 clones, approximately 87% seen once. The sequenced material came from peripheral blood. These receptors all stem from a woman between 45 and 65 years old with acute or convalescent COVID-19. Each CDR3 is given with its conserved first and last residue. The D gene is left open where the match is weak. Clone sizes are given selectively: once, few, many, or a class where the clone is expanded.

TRBV30	TRBD1	TRBJ2-1	13	-	TGTGCCTGGACAGGGGGTGGGGGTGAGCGGCAGTTCTTC	CAWTGGGGERQFF
TRBV9	-	TRBJ2-1	15	-	TGTGCCAGCAGCGTAGCTACTGGCTCCTACAATGAGCAGTTCTTC	CASSVATGSYNEQFF
TRBV19	-	TRBJ2-3	16	-	TGTGCCAGTAGCCCCTGGACTCCTTCTAGCACAGATACGCAGTATTTT	CASSPWTPSSTDTQYF
TRBV7-9	-	TRBJ2-1	17	-	TGTGCCAGCAGCTTAGTTGGTGGACTTCGGTCCTACAATGAGCAGTTCTTC	CASSLVGGLRSYNEQFF
TRBV7-2	TRBD2	TRBJ2-7	14	-	TGTGCCAGCAGCTTAGATGGGGGGGACTACGAGCAGTACTTC	CASSLDGGDYEQYF
TRBV6-2/TRBV6-3	TRBD2	TRBJ2-2	16	few	TGTGCCAGCAGCCCCAGAGTAGCGGGACTGACCGGGGAGCTGTTTTTT	CASSPRVAGLTGELFF
TRBV14	TRBD2	TRBJ2-7	14	-	TGTGCCAGCAGCCAACTAGCGGGGGGGTACGAGCAGTACTTC	CASSQLAGGYEQYF
TRBV7-6	TRBD2	TRBJ2-3	17	once	TGTGCCAGCAGCTCCCGGGGTAGCGGGGGCTTCACAGATACGCAGTATTTT	CASSSRGSGGFTDTQYF
TRBV3-1/TRBV3-2	-	TRBJ1-6	17	-	TGTGCCAGCAGCCACCAGTTTATTGGCAGGGGTAATTCACCCCTCCACTTT	CASSHQFIGRGNSPLHF
TRBV18	-	TRBJ2-5	14	-	TGTGCCAGCTCACCTTTAAAGGAGCAGGAGACCCAGTACTTC	CASSPLKEQETQYF
TRBV6-1	TRBD1	TRBJ1-5	19	-	TGTGCCAGCAGTGTTACATTGACAGGGGGGTCCTATAGCAATCAGCCCCAGCATTTT	CASSVTLTGGSYSNQPQHF
TRBV19	TRBD1	TRBJ1-2	15	-	TGTGCCAGTAGTAAACCCCGACAGGGGGGTCATGGCTACACCTTC	CASSKPRQGGHGYTF
TRBV18	-	TRBJ2-7	15	-	TGTGCCAGCGGAGATGGACATCCCGGCTCCTACGAGCAGTACTTC	CASGDGHPGSYEQYF
TRBV7-9	-	TRBJ1-3	15	-	TGTGCCAGCAGCTTAGCAGGAGTGAGTGGAAACACCATATATTTT	CASSLAGVSGNTIYF
TRBV6-2/TRBV6-3	-	TRBJ1-4	15	-	TGTGCCAGCAGTTACTCGAGATCGGGTACTGAAAAACTGTTTTTT	CASSYSRSGTEKLFF
TRBV15	-	TRBJ1-1	12	-	TGTGCCACCAGCAGTATGAACACTGAAGCTTTCTTT	CATSSMNTEAFF
TRBV19	TRBD1	TRBJ2-2	14	-	TGTGCCAGCCGACAGGGGGTCGACACCGGGGAGCTGTTTTTT	CASRQGVDTGELFF
TRBV4-1	TRBD1	TRBJ1-1	14	-	TGCGCCAGCAGCCAAGGACAGGGCATCACTGAAGCTTTCTTT	CASSQGQGITEAFF
TRBV5-1	-	TRBJ2-2	14	-	TGCGCCAGCAGCTTGGGACAGAACACCGGGGAGCTGTTTTTT	CASSLGQNTGELFF
TRBV29-1	-	TRBJ2-7	15	-	TGCAGCGTTGAAACCGGTCGTAACAGAGCCTACGAGCAGTACTTC	CSVETGRNRAYEQYF
TRBV9	-	TRBJ1-2	17	-	TGTGCCAGCAGCGAGGGGCGTCTTCGGGGGGGATTTTATGGCTACACCTTC	CASSEGRLRGGFYGYTF
TRBV19	-	TRBJ1-6	14	-	TGTGCCAGTAGTATTTCACAGAACAATTCACCCCTCCACTTT	CASSISQNNSPLHF
TRBV21-1	-	TRBJ2-7	13	-	TGTGCCAGCAGCAAAGTTCGACAGGACGAGCAGTACTTC	CASSKVRQDEQYF
TRBV3-1/TRBV3-2	TRBD1	TRBJ1-1	16	-	TGTGCCAGCAGCCAAGACGGCAGGGGGCCGGAGACTGAAGCTTTCTTT	CASSQDGRGPETEAFF
TRBV7-9	-	TRBJ2-1	14	-	TGTGCCAGCAGCTTACTCCCAGGTTTTCCTGAGCAGTTCTTC	CASSLLPGFPEQFF
TRBV7-2	-	TRBJ2-1	15	-	TGTGCCAGCAGCTTAATGGGGGCAGACAACAATGAGCAGTTCTTC	CASSLMGADNNEQFF
TRBV7-2	-	TRBJ1-2	15	-	TGTGCCAGCAGGCCGCCCGCAGGGGAGAGCTATGGCTACACCTTC	CASRPPAGESYGYTF
TRBV5-6	-	TRBJ2-1	13	-	TGTGCCAGCAAAGATGTGCAGGGCTATGAGCAGTTCTTC	CASKDVQGYEQFF
TRBV7-2	TRBD2	TRBJ2-5	17	-	TGTGCCAGCAGCTTAGCGCCAAGCGGGGGGGCCGAGGGGACCCAGTACTTC	CASSLAPSGGAEGTQYF
TRBV27	-	TRBJ1-3	14	-	TGTGCCAGCAGTTTACACGGCTCTGGAAACACCATATATTTT	CASSLHGSGNTIYF
TRBV18	TRBD1	TRBJ1-2	12	-	TGTGCCAGCTCACCCGACAGGGATGGCTACACCTTC	CASSPDRDGYTF
TRBV23-1	-	TRBJ2-7	16	-	TGCGCCAGCAGTCAATCGGGGGATAGCGGCTCCTACGAGCAGTACTTC	CASSQSGDSGSYEQYF
TRBV2	-	TRBJ1-1	13	-	TGTGCCAGCAGTGACTTGGGGGGCACTGAAGCTTTCTTT	CASSDLGGTEAFF
TRBV5-1	-	TRBJ2-7	13	-	TGCGCCAGCAGCTTGTCGTCGGCCTACGAGCAGTACTTC	CASSLSSAYEQYF
TRBV28	TRBD2	TRBJ2-2	16	-	TGTGCCAGCAGGGAAACTAGCGGGAGGTTCACCGGGGAGCTGTTTTTT	CASRETSGRFTGELFF
TRBV27	-	TRBJ1-2	13	-	TGTGCCAGCAGTTTTGGGGGGGGCTATGGCTACACCTTC	CASSFGGGYGYTF
TRBV5-1	-	TRBJ1-1	13	-	TGCGCCAGCAGAGGGGAGGGACTCACTGAAGCTTTCTTT	CASRGEGLTEAFF
TRBV7-9	-	TRBJ1-6	15	-	TGTGCCAGCAGCTTAGGGACAGATAATAATTCACCCCTCCACTTT	CASSLGTDNNSPLHF
TRBV5-6	-	TRBJ2-7	13	-	TGTGCCAGCAGCTTACGGAGCTCCTACGAGCAGTACTTC	CASSLRSSYEQYF
TRBV6-2/TRBV6-3	-	TRBJ2-2	14	once	TGTGCCAGCAGTTACGGGTGGGGCCCCGGGGAGCTGTTTTTT	CASSYGWGPGELFF
TRBV7-3	-	TRBJ2-3	13	-	TGTGCCAGCAATCCCAGCGCGACAGATACGCAGTATTTT	CASNPSATDTQYF
TRBV12-2	-	TRBJ1-2	15	once	TGTGCAAGTCGCTTAGCGTACGGGGGACTCTATGGCTACACCTTC	CASRLAYGGLYGYTF
TRBV14	-	TRBJ1-4	12	-	TGTGCCAGCAGCCAAGAGCGGGGAAAACTGTTTTTT	CASSQERGKLFF
TRBV15	TRBD1	TRBJ2-7	14	-	TGTGCCACCAGCACCAGACAGGGGGGCGACGAGCAGTACTTC	CATSTRQGGDEQYF
TRBV9	-	TRBJ1-6	17	-	TGTGCCAGCAGCCCTTTCCAGGGGACGTCGTATAATTCACCCCTCCACTTT	CASSPFQGTSYNSPLHF
TRBV7-9	-	TRBJ1-5	17	-	TGTGCCAGCAGCTTTGGAGGAGGGCTAAGGGGCAATCAGCCCCAGCATTTT	CASSFGGGLRGNQPQHF
TRBV5-1	TRBD1	TRBJ1-2	15	-	TGCGCCAGCAGCATGGTGCGGGACAGGTCATATGGCTACACCTTC	CASSMVRDRSYGYTF
TRBV30	TRBD1	TRBJ1-5	16	-	TGTGCCTGGAGTACAGGGACAGGGGTGGGGAATCAGCCCCAGCATTTT	CAWSTGTGVGNQPQHF
TRBV18	-	TRBJ1-6	15	-	TGTGCCAGCTCACTAAACACGGACTCAGTTTCACCCCTCCACTTT	CASSLNTDSVSPLHF
TRBV3-1/TRBV3-2	-	TRBJ1-2	13	-	TGTGCCAGCAGCACTCGGGGGGGGAATGGCTACACCTTC	CASSTRGGNGYTF
TRBV7-7	-	TRBJ2-1	16	-	TGTGCCAGCAGCTTAGCGGGGTCCCGGTCGGACAGTGAGCAGTTCTTC	CASSLAGSRSDSEQFF
TRBV6-5	TRBD1	TRBJ2-3	16	-	TGTGCCAGCAGTTACTTAGACAGGGTTGGTGCAGATACGCAGTATTTT	CASSYLDRVGADTQYF
TRBV19	-	TRBJ2-2	14	-	TGTGCCAGTAGTCTCCGACAGAGCACCGGGGAGCTGTTTTTT	CASSLRQSTGELFF
TRBV5-1	TRBD1	TRBJ1-2	13	few	TGCGCCAGCAGCCCGGGACAGGGTACCGTATCAACCTTC	CASSPGQGTVSTF
TRBV5-5	TRBD1	TRBJ1-2	15	-	TGTGCCAGCAGCCCCGGGACAGCTATTAACTATGGCTACACCTTC	CASSPGTAINYGYTF
TRBV24-1	-	TRBJ1-3	14	-	TGTGCCACCAGTGCCGACACGGCCGGAAACACCATATATTTT	CATSADTAGNTIYF
TRBV21-1	-	TRBJ1-6	17	-	TGTGCCAGCAGCAAAGGCGGGGGGCTGGTCTATAATTCACCCCTCCACTTT	CASSKGGGLVYNSPLHF
TRBV30	-	TRBJ2-2	14	-	TGTGCCTGGACCCAGCAACTATATGCCGGGGAGCTGTTTTTT	CAWTQQLYAGELFF
TRBV10-3	-	TRBJ2-2	15	-	TGTGCCATCAGTGAGTTGGGGGCAGGAACCGGGGAGCTGTTTTTT	CAISELGAGTGELFF